This T cell receptor beta chain is drawn from a study of graft-versus-host responses after intestinal transplantation. General study points: Researchers found GvH clones in recipient marrow, and some showed up first in ileum or blood.

Concerning this clone itself: Its target is unknown.

Libraries were prepared by immunoSEQ multiplex PCR; TCRdb keeps only in-frame clonotypes and omits some of them. The table shows 65,000 to 100,000 clones, with under 95% occurring only once. Germline lookup yields CDR1 LNHDA and CDR2 SQIVND (reference sequence). The CDR3 length is 14 residues. Trimming removed 5 bases at V and 0 bases at J, with 8 bases between. This chain joins TRBV19 and TRBJ1-5; D unresolved. This clonotype was obtained from a human donor who was the organ donor for an intestinal transplant. The material sequenced was unstimulated CD8+ T cells sorted from spleen or lymph node cells, taken before transplant. The CDR3 DNA follows: TGTGCCAGTAGTTTCGTAGTTAGCAATCAGCCCCAGCATTTT. Translated, it gives CASSFVVSNQPQHF. The entire variable domain, with the rest obtained from reference TRBV19 and TRBJ1-5, is as follows: DGGITQSPKYLFRKEGQNVTLSCEQNLNHDAMYWYRQDPGQGLRLIYYSQIVNDFQKGDIAEGYSVSREKKESFPLTVTSAQKNPTAFYLCASSFVVSNQPQHFGDGTRLSIL.